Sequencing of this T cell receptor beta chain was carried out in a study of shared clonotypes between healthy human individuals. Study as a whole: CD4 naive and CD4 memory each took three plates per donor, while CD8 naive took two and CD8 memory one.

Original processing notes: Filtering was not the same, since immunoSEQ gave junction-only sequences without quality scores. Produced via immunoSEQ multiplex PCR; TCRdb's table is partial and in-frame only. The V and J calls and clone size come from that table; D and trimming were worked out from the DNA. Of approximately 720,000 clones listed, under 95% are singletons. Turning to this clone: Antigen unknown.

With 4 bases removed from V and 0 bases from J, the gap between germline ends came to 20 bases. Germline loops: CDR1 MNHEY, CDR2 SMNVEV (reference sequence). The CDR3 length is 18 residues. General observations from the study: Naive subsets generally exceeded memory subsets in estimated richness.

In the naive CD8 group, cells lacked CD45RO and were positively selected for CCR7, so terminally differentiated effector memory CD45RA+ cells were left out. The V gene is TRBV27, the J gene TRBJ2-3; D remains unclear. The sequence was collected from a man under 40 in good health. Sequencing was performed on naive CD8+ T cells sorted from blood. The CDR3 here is CASSSHNDLRGSTDTQYF. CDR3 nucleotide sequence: TGTGCCAGCAGTTCGCACAACGATTTGCGCGGAAGCACAGATACGCAGTATTTT.